The rows below give T cell receptor beta chains drawn from one sample of a study of blood T cell repertoires in COVID-19. Profiled with immunoSEQ multiplex PCR; TCRdb holds only in-frame clones, not every one. Of about 80,000 clones in the sample, around 80% were seen once. The sample comprised peripheral blood. These receptors all come from a man older than 75 with acute or convalescent COVID-19. Both conserved end residues are part of each CDR3. Fields, in order: D gene, J gene, CDR3 length, V gene, CDR3 protein. The D gene is left open where the match is weak.

>TRBD1|TRBJ1-4|16|TRBV6-1
CASSGSDREGSEKLFF
>TRBD1|TRBJ2-5|16|TRBV5-4
CASSKSQQGAGETQYF
>-|TRBJ2-5|14|TRBV2
CASIWRGVQETQYF
>TRBD1|TRBJ1-1|18|TRBV25-1
CASSASARQGTLNTEAFF
>TRBD2|TRBJ2-3|19|TRBV7-3
CASSLKAPRLAGINNTQYF
>-|TRBJ1-1|20|TRBV7-5
CARSLVGRGRVALSNTEAFF
>TRBD2|TRBJ2-5|16|TRBV18
CASSPSRAGGEETQYF
>-|TRBJ1-1|15|TRBV7-2
CASSPTGRAYTEAFF
>-|TRBJ1-3|15|TRBV5-1
CASSSPGAGRNTIYF
>-|TRBJ1-1|14|TRBV5-4
CASSTAGMNTEAFF
>-|TRBJ1-5|14|TRBV3-1/TRBV3-2
CASSQDLVNQPQHF
>TRBD1|TRBJ1-4|14|TRBV2
CASTPQGGREKLFF
>-|TRBJ1-1|15|TRBV5-1
CASSFLGGAGTEAFF
>-|TRBJ1-1|16|TRBV15
CATSRDPLDRNTEAFF
>-|TRBJ1-6|13|TRBV27
CASSLAGNSPLHF
>TRBD1|TRBJ2-7|13|TRBV18
CASSPYTGDEQYF
>TRBD2|TRBJ2-3|15|TRBV29-1
CSVEGAGGPTDTQYF
>-|TRBJ1-5|13|TRBV12-3/TRBV12-4
CASRGTSIQPQHF
>TRBD2|TRBJ2-7|15|TRBV7-9
CASSFHRTSGNEQYF
>-|TRBJ2-3|12|TRBV5-5
CASRAEGDTQYF
>-|TRBJ2-2|14|TRBV30
CACRGGSNTGELFF
>-|TRBJ2-1|15|TRBV7-9
CASSLDSSSYNEQFF
>TRBD1|TRBJ1-1|15|TRBV9
CASSEGQALNTEAFF
>TRBD1|TRBJ1-1|16|TRBV20-1
CSASRDRGPSGTEAFF
>-|TRBJ2-1|16|TRBV5-1
CASSLDQGFAYNEQFF
>-|TRBJ1-4|14|TRBV5-1
CASSPGMRGEKLFF
>TRBD1|TRBJ2-3|19|TRBV5-1
CASRPGTGGPTLATDTQYF
>TRBD1|TRBJ2-7|14|TRBV7-2
CASSLATGVYEQYF
>-|TRBJ1-5|17|TRBV6-2/TRBV6-3
CASSYYSSRGENQPQHF
>-|TRBJ1-4|14|TRBV5-6
CASSLWSSNEKLFF
>-|TRBJ1-1|16|TRBV9
CASSPGEGRLNTEAFF
>TRBD1|TRBJ1-2|14|TRBV2
CASREMGQGDGYTF
>TRBD1|TRBJ1-1|15|TRBV9
CASSAKGQGVTEAFF
>TRBD2|TRBJ2-2|16|TRBV7-3
CASSSYGGANTGELFF
>-|TRBJ1-1|12|TRBV27
CASKQAGGGAFF
>TRBD1|TRBJ1-1|13|TRBV24-1
CAREVRGKTEAFF
>TRBD2|TRBJ2-4|22|TRBV30
CAWSLTSPGLAGAKGAKNIQYF
>TRBD2|TRBJ2-3|21|TRBV6-2/TRBV6-3
CASSYSTGLAGTQISTDTQYF
>-|TRBJ1-1|21|TRBV21-1
CASSKVRVLGGRKRGITEAFF
>TRBD1|TRBJ2-5|16|TRBV11-2
CASSSRGRGRGETQYF
>TRBD2|TRBJ2-5|16|TRBV18
CASSPPVAGRQETQYF
>TRBD1|TRBJ2-7|14|TRBV28
CASSDSTGWNEQYF
>-|TRBJ2-7|12|TRBV27
CASSLWPGEQYF
>-|TRBJ1-5|14|TRBV7-9
CASSLGGDYQPQHF
>TRBD2|TRBJ2-3|16|TRBV7-8
CASSLAAGLSTDTQYF
>TRBD2|TRBJ2-1|12|TRBV3-1/TRBV3-2
CASSQSGGEQFF
>-|TRBJ1-1|12|TRBV10-3
CAISDPGTEAFF
>-|TRBJ2-2|12|TRBV11-2
CASRRSSGELFF
>-|TRBJ2-7|12|TRBV7-8
CASSLQTYEQYF
>-|TRBJ2-3|14|TRBV15
CATSRDPEAYTQYF
>TRBD1|TRBJ1-2|16|TRBV19
CASSNRGQGFNYGYTF
>TRBD1|TRBJ1-2|13|TRBV5-4
CASTRDRGYGYTF
>-|TRBJ1-2|13|TRBV7-3
CASSLETNYGYTF
>TRBD2|TRBJ2-1|14|TRBV30
CAWTSSGGFNEQFF